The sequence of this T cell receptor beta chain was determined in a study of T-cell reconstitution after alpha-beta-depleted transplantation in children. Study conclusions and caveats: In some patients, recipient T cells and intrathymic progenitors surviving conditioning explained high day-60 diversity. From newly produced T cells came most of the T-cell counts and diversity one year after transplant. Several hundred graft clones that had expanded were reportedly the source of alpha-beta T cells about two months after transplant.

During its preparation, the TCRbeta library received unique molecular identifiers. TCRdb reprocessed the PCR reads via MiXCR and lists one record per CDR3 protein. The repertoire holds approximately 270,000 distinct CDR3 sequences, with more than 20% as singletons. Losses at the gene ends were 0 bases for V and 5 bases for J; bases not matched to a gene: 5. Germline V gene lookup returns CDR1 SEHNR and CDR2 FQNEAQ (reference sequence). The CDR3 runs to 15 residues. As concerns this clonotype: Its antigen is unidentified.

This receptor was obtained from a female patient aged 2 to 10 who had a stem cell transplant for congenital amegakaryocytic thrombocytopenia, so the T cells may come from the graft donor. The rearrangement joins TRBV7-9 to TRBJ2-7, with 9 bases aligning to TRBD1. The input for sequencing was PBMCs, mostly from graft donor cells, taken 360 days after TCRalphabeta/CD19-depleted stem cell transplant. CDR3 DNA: TGTGCCAGCAGCTTAGCCGGGACAGGGCTAAACGAGCAGTACTTC. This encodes CASSLAGTGLNEQYF.